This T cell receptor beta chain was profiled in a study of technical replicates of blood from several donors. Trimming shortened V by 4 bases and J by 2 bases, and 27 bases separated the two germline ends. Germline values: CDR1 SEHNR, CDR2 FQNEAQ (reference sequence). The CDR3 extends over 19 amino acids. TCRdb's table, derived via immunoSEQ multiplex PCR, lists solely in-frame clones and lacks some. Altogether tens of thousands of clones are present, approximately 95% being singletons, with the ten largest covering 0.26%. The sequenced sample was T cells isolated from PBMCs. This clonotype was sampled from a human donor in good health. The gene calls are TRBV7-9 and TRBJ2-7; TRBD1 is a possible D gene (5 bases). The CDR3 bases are TGTGCCAGCAGCTCCACACGCGCGACAGCGACGATAACCCCCTACGAGCAGTACTTC. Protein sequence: CASSSTRATATITPYEQYF.